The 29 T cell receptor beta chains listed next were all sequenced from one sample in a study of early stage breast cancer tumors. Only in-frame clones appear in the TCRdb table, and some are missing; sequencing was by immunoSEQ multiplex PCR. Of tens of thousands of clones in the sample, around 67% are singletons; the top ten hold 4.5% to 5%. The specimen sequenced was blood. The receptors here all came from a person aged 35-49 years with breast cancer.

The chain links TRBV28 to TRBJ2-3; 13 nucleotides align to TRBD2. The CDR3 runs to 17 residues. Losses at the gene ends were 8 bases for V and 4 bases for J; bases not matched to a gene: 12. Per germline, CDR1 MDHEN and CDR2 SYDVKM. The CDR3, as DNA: TGTGCCAGCCCCCCAAGAGGACTAGCGGGAGTTTCAGATACGCAGTATTTT. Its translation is CASPPRGLAGVSDTQYF.

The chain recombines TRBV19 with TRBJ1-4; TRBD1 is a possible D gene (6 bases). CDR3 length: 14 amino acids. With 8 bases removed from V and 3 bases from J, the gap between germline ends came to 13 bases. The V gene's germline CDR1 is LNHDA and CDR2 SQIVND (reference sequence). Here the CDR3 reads CASSDPGANEKLFF. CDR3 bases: TGTGCCAGTTCAGATCCAGGGGCTAATGAAAAACTGTTTTTT.

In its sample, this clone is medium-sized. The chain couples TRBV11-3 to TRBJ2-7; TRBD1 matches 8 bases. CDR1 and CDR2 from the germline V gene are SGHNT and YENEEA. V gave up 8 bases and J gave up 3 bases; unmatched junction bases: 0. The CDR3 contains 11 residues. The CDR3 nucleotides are TGTGCCAGCGGGACAGGCTACGAGCAGTACTTC. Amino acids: CASGTGYEQYF.

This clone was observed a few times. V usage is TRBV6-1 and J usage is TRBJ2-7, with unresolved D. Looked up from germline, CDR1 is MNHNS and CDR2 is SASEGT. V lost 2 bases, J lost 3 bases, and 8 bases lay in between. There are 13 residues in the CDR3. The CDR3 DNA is TGTGCCAGCAGTGAACACCTGAACTACGAGCAGTACTTC. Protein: CASSEHLNYEQYF.

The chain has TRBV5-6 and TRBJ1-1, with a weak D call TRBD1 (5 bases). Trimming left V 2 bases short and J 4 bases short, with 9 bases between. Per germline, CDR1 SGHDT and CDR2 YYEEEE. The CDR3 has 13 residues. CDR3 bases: TGTGCCAGCAGCTTTCGGGGGGGCACTGAAGCTTTCTTT. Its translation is CASSFRGGTEAFF.

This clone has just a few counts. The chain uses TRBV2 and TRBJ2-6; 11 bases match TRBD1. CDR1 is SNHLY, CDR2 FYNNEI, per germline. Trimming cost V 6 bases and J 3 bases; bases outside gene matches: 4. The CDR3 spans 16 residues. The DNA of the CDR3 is TGTGCCAGCAGCGGGACAGGGGGAGGTGGGGCCAACGTCCTGACTTTC. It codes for CASSGTGGGGANVLTF.

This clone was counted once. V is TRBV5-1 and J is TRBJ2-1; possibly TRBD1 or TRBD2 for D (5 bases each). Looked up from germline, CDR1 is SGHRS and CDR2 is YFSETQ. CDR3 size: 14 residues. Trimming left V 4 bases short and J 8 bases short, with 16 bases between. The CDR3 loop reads CASSARDPTDEQFF. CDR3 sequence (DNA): TGCGCCAGCAGCGCCCGGGACCCTACGGATGAGCAGTTCTTC.

CDR3 bases: TGCGCCAGCAGCTTGGCGGCTAGCGCCACCTACGAGCAGTACTTC. This sequence encodes CASSLAASATYEQYF. The chain recombines TRBV5-1 with TRBJ2-7; perhaps TRBD2 as D (6 bases). Germline V CDR1 and CDR2: SGHRS, YFSETQ. The CDR3 spans 15 residues. V was trimmed by 0 bases and J by 2 bases, leaving 12 bases between them.

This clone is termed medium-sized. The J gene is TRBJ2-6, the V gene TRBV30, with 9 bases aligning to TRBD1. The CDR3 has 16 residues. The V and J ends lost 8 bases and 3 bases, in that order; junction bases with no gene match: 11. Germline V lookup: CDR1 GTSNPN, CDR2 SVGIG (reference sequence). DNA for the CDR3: TGTGCCAGGACCCCACAGGGGGCAGGTGGGGCCAACGTCCTGACTTTC. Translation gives CARTPQGAGGANVLTF. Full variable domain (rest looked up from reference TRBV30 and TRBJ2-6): SQTIHQWPATLVQPVGSPLSLECTVEGTSNPNLYWYRQAAGRGLQLLFYSVGIGQISSEVPQNLSASRPQDRQFILSSKKLLLSDSGFYLCARTPQGAGGANVLTFGAGSRLTVL.

The CDR3 loop reads CASSPSEGRDTQYF. CDR3 coding DNA: TGTGCCAGCAGCCCCAGTGAGGGTCGAGATACGCAGTATTTT. The chain links TRBV14 to TRBJ2-3; tentatively, D is TRBD2 (5 bases). Trimming cost V 4 bases and J 5 bases, with 13 bases left between them. The germline V gene has CDR1 SGHDN and CDR2 FVKESK. The CDR3 consists of 14 residues.

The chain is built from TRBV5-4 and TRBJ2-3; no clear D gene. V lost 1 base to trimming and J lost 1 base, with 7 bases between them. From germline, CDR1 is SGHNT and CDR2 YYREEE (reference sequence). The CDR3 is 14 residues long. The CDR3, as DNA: TGTGCCAGCAGCTTGCCTCAAGGCACAGATACGCAGTATTTT. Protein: CASSLPQGTDTQYF.

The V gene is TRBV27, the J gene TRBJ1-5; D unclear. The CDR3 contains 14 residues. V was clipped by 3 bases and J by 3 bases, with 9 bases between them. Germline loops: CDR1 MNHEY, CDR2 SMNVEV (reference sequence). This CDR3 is CASSLGGYNQPQHF. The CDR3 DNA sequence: TGTGCCAGCAGTTTGGGAGGATACAATCAGCCCCAGCATTTT.

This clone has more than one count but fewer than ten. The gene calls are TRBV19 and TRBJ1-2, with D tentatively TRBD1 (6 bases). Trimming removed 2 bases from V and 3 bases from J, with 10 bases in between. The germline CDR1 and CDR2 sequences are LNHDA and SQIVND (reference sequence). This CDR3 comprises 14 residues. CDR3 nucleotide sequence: TGTGCCAGTAGTATACCAGGGGCGGACTATGGCTACACCTTC. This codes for CASSIPGADYGYTF.

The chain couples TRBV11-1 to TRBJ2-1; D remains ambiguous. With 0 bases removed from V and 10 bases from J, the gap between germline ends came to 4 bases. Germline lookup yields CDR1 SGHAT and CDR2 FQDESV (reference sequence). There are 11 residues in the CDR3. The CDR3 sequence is CASSLALEQFF. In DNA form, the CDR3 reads TGTGCCAGCAGCTTAGCCCTGGAGCAGTTCTTC.

CDR3: CASSLGGVRYGYTF. The CDR3 nucleotides read TGTGCCAGCAGCTTAGGTGGGGTCCGGTATGGCTACACCTTC. The chain couples TRBV7-8 to TRBJ1-2; D gene uncertain. Germline CDR1 SGHVS, CDR2 FQNEAQ. The V and J ends lost 1 base and 5 bases respectively, with 11 bases between them. The CDR3 consists of 14 residues.

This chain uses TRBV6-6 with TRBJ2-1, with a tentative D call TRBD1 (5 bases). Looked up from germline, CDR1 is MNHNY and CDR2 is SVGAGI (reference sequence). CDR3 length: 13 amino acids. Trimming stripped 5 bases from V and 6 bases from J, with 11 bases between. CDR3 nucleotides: TGTGCCAGCAGTGACCCAGGGTCCAATGAGCAGTTCTTC. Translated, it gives CASSDPGSNEQFF.

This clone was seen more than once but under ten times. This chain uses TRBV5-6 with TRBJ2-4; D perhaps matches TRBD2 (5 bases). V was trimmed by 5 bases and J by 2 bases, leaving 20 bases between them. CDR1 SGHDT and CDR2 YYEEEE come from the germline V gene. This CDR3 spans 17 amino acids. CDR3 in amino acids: CASSHNERASTKNIQYF. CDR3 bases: TGTGCCAGCAGTCATAATGAGAGGGCCTCAACCAAAAACATTCAGTACTTC.

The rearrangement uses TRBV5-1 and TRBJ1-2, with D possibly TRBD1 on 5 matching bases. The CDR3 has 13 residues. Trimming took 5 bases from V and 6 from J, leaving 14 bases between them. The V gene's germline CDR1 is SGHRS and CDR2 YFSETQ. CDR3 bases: TGCGCCAGCAGAGGGGAAGGGCAGGATGGCTACACCTTC. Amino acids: CASRGEGQDGYTF.

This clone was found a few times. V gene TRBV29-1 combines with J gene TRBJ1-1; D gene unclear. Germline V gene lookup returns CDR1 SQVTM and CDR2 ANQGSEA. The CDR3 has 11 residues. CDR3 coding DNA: TGCATGATGCACAGCAACACTGAAGCTTTCTTT. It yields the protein CMMHSNTEAFF.

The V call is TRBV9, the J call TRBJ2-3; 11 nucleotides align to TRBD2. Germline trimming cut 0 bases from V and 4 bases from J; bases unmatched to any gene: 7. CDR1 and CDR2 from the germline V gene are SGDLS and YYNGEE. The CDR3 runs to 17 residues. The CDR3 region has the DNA TGTGCCAGCAGCGTAGGGGCCCTAGCGGGAGGTGCAGATACGCAGTATTTT. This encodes CASSVGALAGGADTQYF.

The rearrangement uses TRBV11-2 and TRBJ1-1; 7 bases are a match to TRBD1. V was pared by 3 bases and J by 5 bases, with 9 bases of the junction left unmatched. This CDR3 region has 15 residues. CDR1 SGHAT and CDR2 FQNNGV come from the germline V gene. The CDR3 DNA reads TGTGCCAGCAGCTTCTTAATCAGGGGGAGAACTGAAGCTTTCTTT. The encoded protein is CASSFLIRGRTEAFF.

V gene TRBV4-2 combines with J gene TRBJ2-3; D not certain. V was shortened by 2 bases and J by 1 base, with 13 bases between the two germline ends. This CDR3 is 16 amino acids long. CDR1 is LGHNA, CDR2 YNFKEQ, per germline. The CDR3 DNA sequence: TGTGCCAGCAGCCAAATCCTCCTCGGTCGCACAGATACGCAGTATTTT. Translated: CASSQILLGRTDTQYF.

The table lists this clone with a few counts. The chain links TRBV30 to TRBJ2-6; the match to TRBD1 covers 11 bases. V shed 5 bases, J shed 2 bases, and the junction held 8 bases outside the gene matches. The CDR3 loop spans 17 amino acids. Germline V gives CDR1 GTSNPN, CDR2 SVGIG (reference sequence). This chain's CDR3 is CAWGDRGRGAGANVLTF. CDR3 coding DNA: TGTGCCTGGGGGGACAGGGGGAGAGGCGCTGGGGCCAACGTCCTGACTTTC.

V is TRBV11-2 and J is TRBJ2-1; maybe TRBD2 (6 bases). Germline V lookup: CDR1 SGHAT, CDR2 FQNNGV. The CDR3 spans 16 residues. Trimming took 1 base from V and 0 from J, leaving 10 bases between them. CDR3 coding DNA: TGTGCCAGCAGCTTAGCCGGCGGGAACTCCTACAATGAGCAGTTCTTC. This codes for CASSLAGGNSYNEQFF.

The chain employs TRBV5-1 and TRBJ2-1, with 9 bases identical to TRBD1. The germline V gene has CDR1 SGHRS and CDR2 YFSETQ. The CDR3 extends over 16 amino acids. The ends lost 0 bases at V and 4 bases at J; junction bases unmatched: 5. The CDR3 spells CASSLAGTGLYNEQFF. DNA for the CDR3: TGCGCCAGCAGCTTGGCCGGGACAGGGTTATACAATGAGCAGTTCTTC.

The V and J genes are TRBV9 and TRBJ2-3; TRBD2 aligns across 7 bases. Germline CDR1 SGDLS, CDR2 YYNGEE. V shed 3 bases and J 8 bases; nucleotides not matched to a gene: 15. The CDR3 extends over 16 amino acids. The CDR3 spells CASSGWASGAQGTQYF. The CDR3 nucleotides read TGTGCCAGCAGCGGCTGGGCTAGCGGAGCCCAGGGTACGCAGTATTTT.

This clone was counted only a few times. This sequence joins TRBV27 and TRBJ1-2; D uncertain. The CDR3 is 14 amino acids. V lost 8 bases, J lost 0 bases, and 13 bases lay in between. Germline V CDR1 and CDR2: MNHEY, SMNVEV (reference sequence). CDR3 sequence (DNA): TGTGCCAGCCGTCCGGGTCTAGCTAACTATGGCTACACCTTC. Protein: CASRPGLANYGYTF.

DNA of the CDR3: TGTGCCAGAAGCTTGCGGACAGCTAAGGCGTTCTTC. As protein: CARSLRTAKAFF. This chain joins TRBV5-3 and TRBJ2-1; D perhaps matches TRBD1 (6 bases). TRBV5-3 carries the ORF label, with uncertain function. This CDR3 is built from 12 residues. V gave up 1 base and J gave up 15 bases, with 14 bases separating them.

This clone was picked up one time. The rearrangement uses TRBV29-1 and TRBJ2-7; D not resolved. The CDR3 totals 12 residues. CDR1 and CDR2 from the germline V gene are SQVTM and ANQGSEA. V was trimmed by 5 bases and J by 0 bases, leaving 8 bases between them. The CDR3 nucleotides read TGCAGCGTTAGAAAGACCTCCTACGAGCAGTACTTC. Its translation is CSVRKTSYEQYF.